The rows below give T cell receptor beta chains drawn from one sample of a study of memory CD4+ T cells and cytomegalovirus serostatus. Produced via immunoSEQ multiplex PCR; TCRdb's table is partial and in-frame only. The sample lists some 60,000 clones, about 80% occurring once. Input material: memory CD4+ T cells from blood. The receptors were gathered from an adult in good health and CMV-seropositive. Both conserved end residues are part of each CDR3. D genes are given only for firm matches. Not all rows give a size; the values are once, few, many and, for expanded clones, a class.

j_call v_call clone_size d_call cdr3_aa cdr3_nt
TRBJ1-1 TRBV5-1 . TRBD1 CASSLDDQGAPGGTEAFF TGCGCCAGCAGCTTGGACGACCAGGGGGCCCCCGGTGGCACTGAAGCTTTCTTT
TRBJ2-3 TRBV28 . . CATGRDTQYF TGTGCCACCGGACGGGATACGCAGTATTTT
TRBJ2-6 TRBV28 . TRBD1 CASSPSGTGTGANVLTF TGTGCCAGCAGTCCCTCCGGGACAGGGACTGGGGCCAACGTCCTGACTTTC
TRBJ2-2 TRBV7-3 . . CASSSQATGELFF TGTGCCAGCAGCTCACAGGCTACCGGGGAGCTGTTTTTT
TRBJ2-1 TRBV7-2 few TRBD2 CASSLDSGRVHNEQFF TGTGCCAGCAGTTTAGATAGCGGGAGGGTTCACAATGAGCAGTTCTTC
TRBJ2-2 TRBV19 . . CASSTLRLLNTGELFF TGTGCCAGTAGTACCCTCAGGCTTTTGAACACCGGGGAGCTGTTTTTT
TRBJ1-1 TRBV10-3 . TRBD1 CAATGTGGDTEAFF TGTGCCGCCACCGGGACAGGGGGAGACACTGAAGCTTTCTTT
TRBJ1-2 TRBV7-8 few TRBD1 CASTSRDRNYGYTF TGTGCCAGCACCTCTCGGGACAGGAACTATGGCTACACCTTC
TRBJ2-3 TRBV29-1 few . CSVERGTWTDTQYF TGCAGCGTTGAACGGGGAACCTGGACAGATACGCAGTATTTT
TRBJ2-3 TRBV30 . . CAWSVQDGDTQYF TGTGCCTGGAGTGTACAGGATGGGGATACGCAGTATTTT
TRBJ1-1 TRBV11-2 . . CASSLAGGGDTEAFF TGTGCCAGCAGCTTAGCGGGCGGAGGGGACACTGAAGCTTTCTTT
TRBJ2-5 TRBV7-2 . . CASSFRTKETQYF TGTGCCAGCAGCTTCCGGACGAAAGAGACCCAGTACTTC
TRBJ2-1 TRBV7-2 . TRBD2 CASSLGVAGTEQFF TGTGCCAGCAGCTTAGGGGTAGCGGGGACGGAGCAGTTCTTC
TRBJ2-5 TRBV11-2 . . CASSLVRGNQETQYF TGTGCCAGCAGCTTAGTTCGGGGGAACCAAGAGACCCAGTACTTC
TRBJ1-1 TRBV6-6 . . CASSRTGLGTEAFF TGTGCCAGCAGTAGAACAGGGTTGGGTACTGAAGCTTTCTTT
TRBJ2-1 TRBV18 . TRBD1 CASSPRQGEGNEQFF TGTGCCAGCTCACCAAGACAGGGAGAAGGCAATGAGCAGTTCTTC
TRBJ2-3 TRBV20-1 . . CSALIDTQYF TGCAGTGCCCTCATAGATACGCAGTATTTT
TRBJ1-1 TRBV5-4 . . CASSGSPNTEAFF TGTGCCAGCAGCGGCAGCCCGAACACTGAAGCTTTCTTT
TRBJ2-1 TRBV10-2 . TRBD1 CASIPRTGETYNEQFF TGCGCCAGCATACCGCGGACAGGGGAGACCTACAATGAGCAGTTCTTC
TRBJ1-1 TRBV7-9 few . CASGGARPEGIEAFF TGTGCCAGCGGGGGGGCCAGGCCTGAAGGTATTGAAGCTTTCTTT
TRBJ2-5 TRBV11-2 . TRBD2 CASSPSGVRETQYF TGTGCCAGCAGTCCCAGCGGGGTGCGAGAGACCCAGTACTTC
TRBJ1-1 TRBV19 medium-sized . CASSFGVGTEAFF TGTGCCAGTTCATTCGGGGTCGGCACTGAAGCTTTCTTT
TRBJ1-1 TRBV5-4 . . CASSLRKNTEAFF TGTGCCAGCAGCTTGAGAAAGAACACTGAAGCTTTCTTT
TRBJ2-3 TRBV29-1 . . CSVSAFADTQYF TGCAGCGTTTCGGCTTTTGCAGATACGCAGTATTTT
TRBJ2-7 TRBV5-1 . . CASSLGTESYEQYF TGCGCCAGCAGCTTGGGGACAGAGTCCTACGAGCAGTACTTC
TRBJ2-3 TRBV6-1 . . CASTGLLSTDTQYF TGTGCCAGCACCGGACTACTGAGCACAGATACGCAGTATTTT
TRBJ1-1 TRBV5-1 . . CASGKGTENTEAFF TGCGCCAGCGGGAAGGGGACGGAGAACACTGAAGCTTTCTTT
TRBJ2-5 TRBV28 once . CASLGSGTLSLGQETQYF TGTGCCAGCTTGGGTAGCGGAACCCTGAGTTTAGGCCAAGAGACCCAGTACTTC
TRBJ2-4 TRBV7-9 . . CASTQGRGSSNIQYF TGTGCCAGCACCCAGGGGCGGGGCTCCTCAAACATTCAGTACTTC
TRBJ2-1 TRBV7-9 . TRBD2 CASSFRGSEIEQFF TGTGCCAGCAGCTTTCGCGGGAGCGAGATTGAGCAGTTCTTC
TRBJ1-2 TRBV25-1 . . CASSETGRTNYGYTF TGTGCCAGCAGTGAAACGGGACGGACAAACTATGGCTACACCTTC
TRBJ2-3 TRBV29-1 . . CSAELDLGSDTQYF TGCAGCGCTGAACTTGACCTGGGGTCGGATACGCAGTATTTT
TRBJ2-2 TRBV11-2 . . CASSPYTQTGELFF TGTGCCAGCAGCCCGTATACCCAGACCGGGGAGCTGTTTTTT